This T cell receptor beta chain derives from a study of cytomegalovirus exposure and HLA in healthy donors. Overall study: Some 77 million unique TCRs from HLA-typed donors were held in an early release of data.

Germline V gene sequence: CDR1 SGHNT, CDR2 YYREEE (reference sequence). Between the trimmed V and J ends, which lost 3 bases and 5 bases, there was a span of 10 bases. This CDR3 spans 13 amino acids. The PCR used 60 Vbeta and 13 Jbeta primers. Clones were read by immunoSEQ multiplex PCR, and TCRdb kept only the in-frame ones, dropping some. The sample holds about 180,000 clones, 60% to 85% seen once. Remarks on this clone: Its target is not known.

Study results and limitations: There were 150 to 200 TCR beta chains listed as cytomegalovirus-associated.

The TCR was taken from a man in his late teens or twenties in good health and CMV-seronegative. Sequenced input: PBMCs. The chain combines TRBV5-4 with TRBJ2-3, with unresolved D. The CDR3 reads CASSSQIGDTQYF. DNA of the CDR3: TGTGCCAGCAGCTCCCAGATTGGAGATACGCAGTATTTT.